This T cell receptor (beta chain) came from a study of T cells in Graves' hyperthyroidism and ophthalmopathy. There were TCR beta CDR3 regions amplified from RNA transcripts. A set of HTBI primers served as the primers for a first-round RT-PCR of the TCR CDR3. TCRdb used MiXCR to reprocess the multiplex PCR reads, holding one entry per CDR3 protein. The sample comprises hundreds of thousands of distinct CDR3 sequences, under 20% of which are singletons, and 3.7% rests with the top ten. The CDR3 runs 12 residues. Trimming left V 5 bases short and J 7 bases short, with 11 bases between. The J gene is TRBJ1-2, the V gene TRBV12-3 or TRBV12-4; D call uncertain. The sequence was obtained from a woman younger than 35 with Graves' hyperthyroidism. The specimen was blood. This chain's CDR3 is CASSTWRGGYTF. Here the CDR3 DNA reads TGTGCCAGCAGTACCTGGAGAGGTGGCTACACCTTC.